This T cell receptor beta chain was identified during a study of a mutant IDH1 vaccine in newly diagnosed glioma. Study findings and constraints: Of all patients, approximately 93% showed vaccine-induced immune responses.

Time point: week 35, safety follow-up. In the vaccine, a single dose held 300 ug of the mutant IDH1 20-mer peptide, along with topical imiquimod. This CDR3 has 12 amino acids. V lost 4 bases and J lost 6, with 4 bases in between. CDR1 is SNHLY, CDR2 FYNNEI, per germline. Worth noting for this clone: Its antigen is not known.

The assay was immunoSEQ multiplex PCR, and TCRdb's table has in-frame clones only and misses some. The top ten clones hold roughly 4.3% of a sample with tens of thousands of clones, about 73% of them seen once. The gene calls are TRBV2 and TRBJ2-6; D remains unclear. This clonotype was obtained from a man aged 50 to 60 with glioma. The input for sequencing was PBMCs, taken from a glioma patient whose treatment included an IDH1 peptide vaccine. The CDR3 DNA follows: TGTGCCAGCAGTGGGGAGGCCAACGTCCTGACTTTC. It specifies CASSGEANVLTF.